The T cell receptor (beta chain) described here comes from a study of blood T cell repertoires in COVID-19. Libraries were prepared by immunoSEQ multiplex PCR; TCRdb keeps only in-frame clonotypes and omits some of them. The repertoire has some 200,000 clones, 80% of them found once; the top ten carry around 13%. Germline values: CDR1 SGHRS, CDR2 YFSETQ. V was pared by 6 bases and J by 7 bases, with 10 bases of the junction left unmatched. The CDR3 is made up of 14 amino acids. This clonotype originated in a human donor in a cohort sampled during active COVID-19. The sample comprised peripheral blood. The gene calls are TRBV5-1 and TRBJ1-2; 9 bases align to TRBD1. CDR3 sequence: CASNRQGDSGGYTF. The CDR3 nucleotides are TGCGCCAGCAACCGACAGGGGGATTCGGGTGGCTACACCTTC.